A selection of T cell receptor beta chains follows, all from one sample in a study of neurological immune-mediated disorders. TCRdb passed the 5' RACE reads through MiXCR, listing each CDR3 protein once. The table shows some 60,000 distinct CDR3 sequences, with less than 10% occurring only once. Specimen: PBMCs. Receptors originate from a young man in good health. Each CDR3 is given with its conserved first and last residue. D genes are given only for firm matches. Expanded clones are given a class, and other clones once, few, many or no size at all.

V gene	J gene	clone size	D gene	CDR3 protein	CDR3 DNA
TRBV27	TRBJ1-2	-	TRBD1	CASSHATGGNGYTF	TGTGCCAGCAGTCATGCCACAGGGGGCAATGGCTACACCTTC
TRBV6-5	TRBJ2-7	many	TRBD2	CASSYSGTSGYEQYF	TGTGCCAGCAGTTACTCGGGGACTAGCGGCTACGAGCAGTACTTC
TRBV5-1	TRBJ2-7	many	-	CASSLANGRAAYEQYF	TGCGCCAGCAGCTTGGCCAACGGCAGGGCGGCCTACGAGCAGTACTTC
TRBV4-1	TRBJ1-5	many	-	CASRQVTNQPQHF	TGCGCCAGCAGGCAGGTGACTAATCAGCCCCAGCATTTT
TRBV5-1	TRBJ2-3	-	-	CASSLSRSPDTQYF	TGCGCAAGCAGCTTGAGCAGGTCGCCAGATACGCAGTATTTT
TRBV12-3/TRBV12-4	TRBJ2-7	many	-	CASSLTGEDHEQYF	TGTGCCAGCAGTTTAACCGGGGAGGACCACGAGCAGTACTTC
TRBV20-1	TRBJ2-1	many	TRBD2	CSARDSGSPNEQFF	TGCAGTGCTAGAGATAGCGGGAGCCCCAATGAGCAGTTCTTC
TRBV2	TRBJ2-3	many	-	CASKKGGITDTQYF	TGTGCCAGCAAGAAGGGCGGGATCACAGATACGCAGTATTTT
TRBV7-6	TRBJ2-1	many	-	CASSLDSGPTSPFEQFF	TGTGCCAGCAGCTTAGACTCCGGGCCCACTAGCCCCTTTGAGCAGTTCTTC
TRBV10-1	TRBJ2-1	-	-	CASSEKDIRWYNEQFF	TGCGCCAGCAGTGAAAAGGACATCCGCTGGTACAATGAGCAGTTCTTC
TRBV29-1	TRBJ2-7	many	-	CSVVPDYSYEQYF	TGCAGCGTTGTGCCGGACTACTCCTACGAGCAGTACTTC
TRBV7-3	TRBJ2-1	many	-	CASSVEIANEQFF	TGTGCCAGCAGCGTCGAGATAGCAAATGAGCAGTTCTTC
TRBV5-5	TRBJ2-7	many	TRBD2	CASSWTSGASYEQYF	TGTGCCAGCAGCTGGACTAGCGGGGCCTCCTACGAGCAGTACTTC
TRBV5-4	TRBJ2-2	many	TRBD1	CASSLNLRGLSTGELFF	TGTGCCAGCAGCCTAAACCTCAGGGGGCTGAGCACCGGGGAGCTGTTTTTT
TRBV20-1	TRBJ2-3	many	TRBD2	CSAKLPGLAGPDTQYF	TGCAGTGCTAAGCTCCCGGGACTAGCGGGACCAGATACGCAGTATTTT
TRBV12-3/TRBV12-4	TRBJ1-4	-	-	CASSFWKKGLNEKLFF	TGTGCCAGCAGTTTTTGGAAGAAGGGCCTAAATGAAAAACTGTTTTTT
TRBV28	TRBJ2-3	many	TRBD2	CASSPAGGSSTDTQYF	TGTGCCAGCAGTCCCGCGGGAGGGTCTAGCACAGATACGCAGTATTTT
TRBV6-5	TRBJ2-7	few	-	CASSYSMSYEQYF	TGTGCCAGCAGTTACTCCATGTCCTACGAGCAGTACTTC
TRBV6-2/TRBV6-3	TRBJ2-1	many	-	CASSSRVVSYNEQFF	TGTGCCAGCAGTTCCAGGGTGGTCTCCTACAATGAGCAGTTCTTC
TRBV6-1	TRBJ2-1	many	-	CAGQSSYNEQFF	TGTGCCGGACAGAGCTCCTACAATGAGCAGTTCTTC
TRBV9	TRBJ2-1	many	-	CASSFRDWEYNEQFF	TGTGCCAGCAGCTTCCGGGACTGGGAGTACAATGAGCAGTTCTTC
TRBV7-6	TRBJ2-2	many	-	CASSFEGVTGELFF	TGTGCCAGCAGCTTTGAGGGGGTCACCGGGGAGCTGTTTTTT
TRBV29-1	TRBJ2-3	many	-	CSFSPLADTQYF	TGCAGCTTCTCCCCTCTAGCAGATACGCAGTATTTT
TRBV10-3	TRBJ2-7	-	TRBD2	CAISESQREDHEQYF	TGTGCCATCAGTGAGTCCCAACGGGAGGACCACGAGCAGTACTTC
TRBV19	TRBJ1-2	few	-	CASTTKGQARGLDYTF	TGTGCCAGTACCACAAAAGGGCAGGCACGAGGTTTGGACTACACCTTC
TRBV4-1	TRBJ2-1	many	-	CASSQNSYEQFF	TGCGCCAGCAGCCAAAATAGCTATGAGCAGTTCTTC
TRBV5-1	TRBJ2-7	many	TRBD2	CASSPSGNSYEQYF	TGCGCCAGCAGCCCGAGCGGGAACTCCTACGAGCAGTACTTC
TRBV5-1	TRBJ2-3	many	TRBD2	CASSLPSGSSSDTQYF	TGCGCCAGCAGCTTGCCTAGCGGGAGCTCCTCAGATACGCAGTATTTT
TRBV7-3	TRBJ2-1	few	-	CASSLSPSLNEQFF	TGTGCCAGCAGCTTAAGTCCTAGCTTGAATGAGCAGTTCTTC
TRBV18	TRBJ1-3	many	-	CASSPVEASSGNTIYF	TGTGCCAGCTCACCAGTCGAGGCTAGCTCTGGAAACACCATATATTTT
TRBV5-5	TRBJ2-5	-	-	CASSLQAGEQETQYF	TGTGCCAGCAGCTTACAAGCGGGTGAACAAGAGACACAGTACTTC
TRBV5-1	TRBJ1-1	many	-	CASSPLVRGGVSTEAFF	TGCGCCAGCAGCCCTCTGGTCAGGGGAGGAGTGAGCACTGAAGCTTTCTTT
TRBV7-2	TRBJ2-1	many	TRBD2	CASSLDAGGSYNEQFF	TGTGCCAGCAGCTTAGACGCGGGAGGCTCCTACAATGAGCAGTTCTTC
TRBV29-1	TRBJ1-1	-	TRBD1	CSVPKGGQLNTEAFF	TGCAGCGTGCCAAAAGGGGGACAGCTGAACACTGAAGCTTTCTTT
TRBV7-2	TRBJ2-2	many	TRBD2	CASSFSWNQGLESPGELFF	TGTGCCAGCAGCTTTAGTTGGAATCAGGGACTAGAATCCCCCGGGGAGCTGTTTTTT
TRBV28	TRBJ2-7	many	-	CASSFKGTLRLERSHEQYF	TGTGCCAGCAGTTTCAAAGGGACTTTACGACTAGAGAGGAGCCACGAGCAGTACTTC
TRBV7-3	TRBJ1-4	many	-	CASITGTAEKLFF	TGTGCCAGCATAACGGGGACGGCCGAAAAACTGTTTTTT